This passage covers 26 T cell receptor beta chains from one sample sequenced in a study. Cells sorted as Tregs were CD4+, CD25+ and CD127-/low. TCRdb re-analysed the 5' RACE reads in MiXCR, keeping a single row per CDR3 protein. The data show 62,000 or so distinct CDR3 sequences, 26% seen once. The sample consisted of tumor-infiltrating Tregs sorted from the breast tumor. The origin of the receptors is a female donor with breast cancer.

This clonotype was seen many times. This chain joins TRBV7-2 and TRBJ2-7, with 8 bases lining up with TRBD2. This CDR3 spans 15 amino acids. The J segment lost 2 bases and the V segment lost 1 base, leaving 4 bases of the junction unmatched. Germline lookup yields CDR1 SGHTA and CDR2 FQGNSA. Written as DNA, the CDR3 is TGTGCCAGCAGCTTAGTGGGCGGGGGGACCTACGAGCAGTACTTC. Protein: CASSLVGGGTYEQYF.

This clonotype was picked up a small number of times. This chain links TRBV7-9 with TRBJ2-2; D unclear. There are 13 residues in the CDR3. V lost 1 base and J lost 7, with 7 bases in between. Germline assignment: CDR1 SEHNR and CDR2 FQNEAQ (reference sequence). CDR3 coding DNA: TGTGCCAGCAGCTTAGAGTTTGTCGGGGAGCTGTTTTTT. It specifies CASSLEFVGELFF.

A word on this clonotype: This could be a read error, since a much larger clone is one nucleotide away. J is TRBJ2-2 and V is TRBV5-1; D call uncertain. V lost 4 bases to trimming and J lost 1 base, with 11 bases between them. Germline V gene lookup returns CDR1 SGHRS and CDR2 YFSETQ. The CDR3 runs 15 residues. The CDR3 DNA reads as TGCGCCAGCAGCCGATCACAGATGAACACCGGGGAGCTGTTTTTT. Translation gives CASSRSQMNTGELFF.

There are many counts of this clonotype. The V and J genes are TRBV4-2 and TRBJ2-1; a possible D gene is TRBD2 (5 bases). Germline CDR1 is LGHNA and CDR2 is YNFKEQ. V lost 0 bases and J lost 1, with 7 bases in between. There are 15 residues in the CDR3. DNA for the CDR3: TGTGCCAGCAGCCAAGAAAGCGGATCCTACAATGAGCAGTTCTTC. Residues: CASSQESGSYNEQFF.

Remarks on this clonotype: Lacking the conserved final phenylalanine or tryptophan, this CDR3 likely reflects a read error. The rearrangement uses TRBV5-1 and TRBJ1-1, with D tentatively TRBD1 (5 bases). The CDR3 covers 13 residues. The V gene lost 3 bases and the J gene lost 6 bases, with 12 bases spanning the gap. Germline V lookup: CDR1 SGHRS, CDR2 YFSETQ. CDR3 region: CASSSQGWPEAFL. The CDR3 DNA reads as TGCGCCAGCAGCTCCCAGGGATGGCCTGAAGCTTTCCTT.

The chain uses TRBV6-2 or TRBV6-3 and TRBJ2-3; a possible D gene is TRBD2 (5 bases). V was clipped by 0 bases and J by 3 bases, with 10 bases between them. Germline V lookup: CDR1 MNHEY, CDR2 SVGEGT. The CDR3 consists of 15 residues. CDR3 bases: TGTGCCAGCAGTTACTCAACCGGGATAACAGATACGCAGTATTTT. Its translation is CASSYSTGITDTQYF.

Remarks on this clonotype: At one end the junction does not follow the germline gene, possibly because of a read error. V usage is TRBV2 and J usage is TRBJ2-1; TRBD2 agrees at 8 bases. Germline lookup yields CDR1 SNHLY and CDR2 FYNNEI. The CDR3 spans 13 residues. CDR3: CASSLKTGGERFF. The CDR3 DNA is TGTGCCAGCAGCTTAAAAACCGGGGGGGAGCGGTTCTTC.

This clonotype was detected only a few times. The chain recombines TRBV7-3 with TRBJ2-1; 13 positions match TRBD2. The J segment lost 8 bases and the V segment lost 5 bases, leaving 6 bases of the junction unmatched. The CDR3 loop spans 15 amino acids. Germline V lookup: CDR1 SGHTA, CDR2 FQGTGA. CDR3 nucleotide sequence: TGTGCCAGCAGCGATGGACTAGCGGGAGTCGATGAGCAGTTCTTC. Amino acids: CASSDGLAGVDEQFF.

This chain connects TRBV12-3 or TRBV12-4 to TRBJ1-1, with 8 bases that match TRBD1. The CDR3 loop spans 13 amino acids. With V trimmed by 5 bases and J by 10 bases, 9 bases remained unmatched. The chain's CDR3 is CASSPPGQGRAFF. CDR3 bases: TGTGCCAGCAGTCCGCCCGGACAGGGACGAGCTTTCTTT.

A few counts support this clonotype. This chain uses TRBV28 with TRBJ2-1; TRBD2 might be the D (5 bases). The length of the CDR3 is 15 residues. Per germline, CDR1 MDHEN and CDR2 SYDVKM. Trimming removed 6 bases at V and 3 bases at J, with 15 bases between. DNA for the CDR3: TGTGCCAGCAGCCCTGGCGGGCAGAACTACAATGAGCAGTTCTTC. Residues: CASSPGGQNYNEQFF.

Details on this clonotype: This clone may be a read error of a much larger clone one base away. This chain uses TRBV20-1 with TRBJ2-7, with D uncertain. This CDR3 region has 11 residues. Germline V gives CDR1 DFQATT, CDR2 SNEGSKA (reference sequence). CDR3 protein: CSASPGDHRIF. Here the CDR3 DNA reads TGCAGTGCTAGCCCCGGCGACCACCGGATCTTC.

This clonotype showed up many times. This chain connects TRBV27 to TRBJ2-5; 7 bases line up with TRBD2. This CDR3 has 15 amino acids. J was trimmed by 5 bases and V by 0 bases; bases with no gene match: 6. Germline CDR1 and CDR2: MNHEY and SMNVEV (reference sequence). CDR3 nucleotides: TGTGCCAGCAGTTTATCGTGGGCGGGAGATGAGACCCAGTACTTC. Translating it yields CASSLSWAGDETQYF.

This clonotype has just a few counts. The chain is built from TRBV5-1 and TRBJ2-1, with 8 bases lining up with TRBD1. Germline CDR1 SGHRS, CDR2 YFSETQ. The length of the CDR3 is 17 residues. J was trimmed by 7 bases and V by 0 bases; bases with no gene match: 12. The CDR3 is CASSLGPGGGIWNEQFF. The CDR3 nucleotides are TGCGCCAGCAGCTTGGGCCCAGGGGGCGGGATCTGGAATGAGCAGTTCTTC.

This clonotype showed up many times. The V call is TRBV5-1, the J call TRBJ2-7; weak D call: TRBD2 (6 bases). Per germline, CDR1 SGHRS and CDR2 YFSETQ. V lost 0 bases and J lost 7, with 8 bases in between. This CDR3 comprises 12 residues. This CDR3 reads CASSLAGSEQYF. DNA for the CDR3: TGCGCCAGCAGCTTGGCCGGGAGTGAGCAGTACTTC.

This clonotype was seen ten or more times. The chain combines TRBV6-5 with TRBJ2-7, with 8 bases lining up with TRBD1. The CDR3 loop spans 14 amino acids. V shed 8 bases, J shed 5 bases, and the junction held 11 bases outside the gene matches. Germline CDR1 is MNHEY and CDR2 is SVGAGI. Here the CDR3 DNA reads TGTGCCAGCTCACTAGGACAGGGTTTCGACGAGCAGTACTTC. This encodes CASSLGQGFDEQYF.

This clonotype was observed a few times. The chain combines TRBV12-3 or TRBV12-4 with TRBJ2-7, with 9 nucleotides matching TRBD1. After removal of 6 bases from V and 5 bases from J, the junction contained 14 bases not matched to a gene. The CDR3 spans 16 residues. In DNA, the CDR3 is TGTGCCAGCAGCCCCCCCAGGAATACAGGGGGCCACGAGCAGTACTTC. Protein: CASSPPRNTGGHEQYF.

In this sample, this clonotype turned up a few times. The gene calls are TRBV4-1 and TRBJ1-6, with D perhaps matching TRBD1 (6 bases). Germline V gives CDR1 MGHRA, CDR2 YSYEKL. Trimming took 1 base from V and 8 from J, leaving 18 bases between them. This CDR3 spans 17 amino acids. CDR3 sequence (DNA): TGCGCCAGCAGCCAAGTCAAACAGGGAAATAGGGATTCACCCCTCCACTTT. Its translation: CASSQVKQGNRDSPLHF.

This clonotype was seen a few times. The genes are TRBV6-2 or TRBV6-3 and TRBJ1-2; tentatively, D is TRBD1 (6 bases). V gave up 2 bases and J gave up 5 bases, with 21 bases separating them. This CDR3 has 17 amino acids. CDR1 MNHEY and CDR2 SVGEGT come from the germline V gene. In DNA, the CDR3 is TGTGCCAGCAGTTACCGCATCCAGGACAGTCCGTGGTATGGCTACACCTTC. Protein sequence: CASSYRIQDSPWYGYTF.

As concerns this clonotype: Mismatch with germline at one junction end may stem from a read error. The chain combines TRBV28 with TRBJ2-2, with 9 bases lining up with TRBD1. The length of the CDR3 is 15 residues. CDR1 MDHEN and CDR2 SYDVKM come from the germline V gene. In DNA, the CDR3 is TGTGCCAGCAGACCGGCGGGACAGGGAACCGGGGAGCTGTCTTTT. As protein: CASRPAGQGTGELSF.

V and J are TRBV5-1 and TRBJ2-7; D may be TRBD1 (6 bases). Germline V gene sequence: CDR1 SGHRS, CDR2 YFSETQ. There are 14 residues in the CDR3. V was clipped by 4 bases and J by 2 bases, with 13 bases between them. The CDR3 sequence: CASSQDREAYEQYF. Written as DNA, the CDR3 is TGCGCCAGCAGCCAGGACAGAGAAGCCTACGAGCAGTACTTC.

This chain uses TRBV7-2 with TRBJ2-3; 13 bases match TRBD2. This CDR3 is 14 amino acids long. Germline V lookup: CDR1 SGHTA, CDR2 FQGNSA. J gave up 4 bases and V 8 bases, and 3 bases lay outside the gene matches. The CDR3 region has the DNA TGTGCCAGCCGGACTAGCGGGGGTGCAGATACGCAGTATTTT. Protein product: CASRTSGGADTQYF. Drawing the rest from reference TRBV7-2 and TRBJ2-3, the complete variable domain is GAGVSQSPSNKVTEKGKDVELRCDPISGHTALYWYRQSLGQGLEFLIYFQGNSAPDKSGLPSDRFSAERTGGSVSTLTIQRTQQEDSAVYLCASRTSGGADTQYFGPGTRLTVL.

A few counts support this clonotype. This may stem from a read error, because a much larger clone lies one nucleotide away. The CDR3 DNA is TGTGCCAGCGGCTTGACCAGCGACCCTAGCACAGATACGCAGTATTTT. Its protein is CASGLTSDPSTDTQYF. This sequence joins TRBV7-2 and TRBJ2-3; no clear D. Per the germline V gene, CDR1 is SGHTA and CDR2 is FQGNSA. The CDR3 is made up of 16 amino acids.

This clonotype came up a few times. The chain uses TRBV15 and TRBJ1-2, with 7 bases fitting TRBD1. Germline values: CDR1 LNHNV, CDR2 YYDKDF (reference sequence). Losses at the gene ends were 5 bases for V and 8 bases for J; bases not matched to a gene: 17. The CDR3 is 16 amino acids. The DNA for the CDR3 is TGTGCCACCAGCGGGCGGGGGGCGACAGGGAGATGGGGCTACACCTTC. This encodes CATSGRGATGRWGYTF.

This clonotype was found a few times. This chain uses TRBV4-3 with TRBJ1-2; D gene ambiguous. The germline gives CDR1 LGHNA, CDR2 YSLEER. The CDR3 runs 14 residues. The V end lost 0 bases, the J end lost 2 bases, and 7 bases lay between the germline ends. CDR3 protein: CASSQDRRNYGYTF. The CDR3 DNA sequence: TGCGCCAGCAGCCAAGACCGAAGGAACTATGGCTACACCTTC.

V gene TRBV3-1 combines with J gene TRBJ2-7, with 9 bases matching TRBD1. CDR1 is LGHDT, CDR2 YNNKEL, per germline (reference sequence). The ends lost 4 bases at V and 4 bases at J; junction bases unmatched: 8. This CDR3 comprises 15 residues. The CDR3 here is CASSPRGQGLYEQYF. CDR3 nucleotide sequence: TGTGCCAGCAGCCCCCGGGGACAGGGCTTATACGAGCAGTACTTC.

This clonotype occurred a few times. The V call is TRBV12-3 or TRBV12-4, the J call TRBJ2-3, with TRBD2 identical over 8 bases. This CDR3 comprises 14 residues. J lost 4 bases, V lost 5 bases, and 5 bases had no gene match. The CDR3 loop reads CASSPPGGADTQYF. The CDR3 bases are TGTGCCAGCAGTCCGCCCGGGGGGGCAGATACGCAGTATTTT.